This T cell receptor beta chain came from a study of cytomegalovirus exposure and HLA in healthy donors. Use of 60 Vbeta and 13 Jbeta primers characterized the PCR. Repertoires were generated with immunoSEQ multiplex PCR, while TCRdb's copy carries only in-frame clones and drops some. The sample yields 90,000 or so clones, 80% to 90% seen once. Broader study findings: Follow-up analysis seemed to connect common viral pathogens with several of the most significant clusters identified. Altogether, 164 TCR beta chains were recorded as cytomegalovirus-associated. In a later analysis, TCR beta V- and J-gene trimming showed a link to a missense DCLRE1C variant.

This clone has a handful of counts. What it binds is unknown. The CDR3 covers 14 residues. V was trimmed by 6 bases and J by 11 bases, leaving 22 bases between them. Germline assignment: CDR1 MNHNS and CDR2 SASEGT. The chain couples TRBV6-1 to TRBJ1-1; possible D gene TRBD1, 6 bases. This receptor was identified in a man aged 25 to 45 in good health and CMV-seropositive. The sample consisted of PBMCs. The CDR3 here is CASRPTGHLVRAFF. CDR3 DNA: TGTGCCAGCAGGCCTACAGGGCACCTCGTTCGGGCTTTCTTT.